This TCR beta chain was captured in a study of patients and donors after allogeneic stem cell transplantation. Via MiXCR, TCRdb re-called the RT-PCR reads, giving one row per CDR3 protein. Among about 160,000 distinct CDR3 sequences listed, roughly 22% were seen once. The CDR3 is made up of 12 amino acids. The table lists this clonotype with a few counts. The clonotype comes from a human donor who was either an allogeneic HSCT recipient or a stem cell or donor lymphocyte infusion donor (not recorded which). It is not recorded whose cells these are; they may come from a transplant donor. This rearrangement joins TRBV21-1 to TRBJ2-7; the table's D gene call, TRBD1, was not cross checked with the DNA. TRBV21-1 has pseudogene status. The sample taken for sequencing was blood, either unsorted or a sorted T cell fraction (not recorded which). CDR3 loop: CASSMARTGKIF. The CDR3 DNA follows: TGTGCCAGCAGCATGGCCCGGACAGGGAAGATCTTC.